This T cell receptor (beta chain) was identified in a study of tumor-infiltrating lymphocytes in primary liver carcinoma. Study at large: The patient population consisted of men and women between 30 and 69 years of age.

Trimming stripped 2 bases from V and 7 bases from J, with 17 bases between. The CDR3 is made up of 15 amino acids. Germline-derived CDR1 and CDR2 are LGHNT and FRNRAP. This clonotype was seen repeatedly, ten times or more. Starting material for RNA and DNA co-extraction consisted of roughly 18-34 mg of unsorted bulk tissue. The patients carried chronic HBV infection and had received no treatment. Production of TCR beta cDNA used around 0.45 ug total RNA together with a constant-region primer. Slightly modified ARM-PCR served as the procedure for the TCR beta libraries. These libraries came from three rounds of nested multiplex PCR. TRBV1-TRBV30 forward primers and a C-beta reverse primer were used in the first two PCR rounds, which each ran for about 10 cycles. TCRdb reprocessed the multiplex PCR reads via MiXCR and lists one record per CDR3 protein. Here the sample spans 100,000 or so distinct CDR3 sequences, around 66% being singletons.

Sequencing used liver tumor tissue from sampling region 2. Sample subset: tumor region T2, inferior pole. This receptor was identified in a woman aged 55-69 years with primary liver carcinoma and hepatitis B virus infection. The chain employs TRBV12-5 and TRBJ1-1; possible D gene TRBD1, 5 bases. The CDR3 loop is CASGLWQGGTREAFF. Written as DNA, the CDR3 is TGTGCTAGTGGTTTGTGGCAGGGAGGGACCCGTGAAGCTTTCTTT.